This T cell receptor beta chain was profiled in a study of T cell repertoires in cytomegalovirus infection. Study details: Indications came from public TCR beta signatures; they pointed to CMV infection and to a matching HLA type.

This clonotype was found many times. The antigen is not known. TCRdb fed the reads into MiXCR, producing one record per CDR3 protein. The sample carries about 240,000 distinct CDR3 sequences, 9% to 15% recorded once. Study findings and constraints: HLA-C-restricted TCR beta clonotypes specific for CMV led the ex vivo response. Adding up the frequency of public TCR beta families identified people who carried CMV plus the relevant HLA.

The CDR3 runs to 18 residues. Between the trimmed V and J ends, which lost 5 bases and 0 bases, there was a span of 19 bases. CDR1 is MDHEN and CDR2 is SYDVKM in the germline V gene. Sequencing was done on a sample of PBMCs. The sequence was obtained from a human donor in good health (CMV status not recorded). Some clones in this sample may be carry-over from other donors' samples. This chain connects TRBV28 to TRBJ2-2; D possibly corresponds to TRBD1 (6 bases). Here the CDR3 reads CASSPIYLDSPNTGELFF. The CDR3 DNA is TGTGCCAGCAGTCCTATCTACTTGGACAGCCCGAACACCGGGGAGCTGTTTTTT.